This TCR beta chain originates from a study of CXCR3-negative and CXCR3-positive naive CD8 T cells. UMI labels and 5' RACE were used to prepare the TRB cDNA libraries. TCRdb re-called the 5' RACE reads, yielding one record per CDR3 amino acid sequence without DNA. This specimen shows 130,000 to 150,000 distinct CDR3 sequences; the ten leading clones hold about 0.28%. Points from the study as a whole: Once cells were cryopreserved, CXCR3 expression went down partly, and most assays used fresh PBMCs. The study found more hydrophobic TRB CDR3s in CXCR3-positive naive cells than in CXCR3-negative naive cells.

Subsets of CD8+ T cells were each sorted in triplicate at a few hundred thousand cells apiece. Among CD8+ T cells, naive ones were CD45RO-CCR7+CD27+CD95-. The CDR3 consists of 13 residues. Germline CDR1 and CDR2: SGHTA and FQGTGA. As to this clonotype: No antigen is known for it.

The sequence was obtained from a human donor in good health. Some clones in this sample may be carry-over from other donors' samples. Sequenced input: naive CXCR3+ CD8+ T cells from blood. The sample's subset: CD45RO-CCR7+CD27+CD95- naive CD8+ T cells expressing CXCR3 (TNR3+). V gene TRBV7-3 combines with J gene TRBJ2-2. The CDR3: CASSLLYTGELFF.